This T cell receptor beta chain was observed in a study of T-cell reconstitution after alpha-beta-depleted transplantation in children (dated by TCRdb to about 2016). Concerning the study at large: The study quantitatively tracked T-cell immune reconstitution after TCRalphabeta/CD19-depleted allogeneic hematopoietic cell transplantation in children using TCR repertoire profiling.

Library preparation was by PCR. Sequencer: Illumina HiSeq 2500. TCR library preparation used molecular barcoding, with unique molecular identifiers applied to normalize quantification of the TCRbeta repertoire. TCRdb took the public reads, trimmed them with fastp at Q25, ran MiXCR for clone calling and kept in-frame beta chains. Records with the same CDR3 protein are collapsed into one entry carrying the most frequent genes and DNA. Within this sample are 400,000 to 500,000 distinct CDR3 sequences, with about 11% of them counted one time only. Jointly, the top ten make up roughly 6% of the sample. The sample holds a few counts of this clonotype. No cognate antigen has been identified for it. There are no base qualities to consult, and no much larger clone falls within one base. CDR1 and CDR2, per the germline V gene, are LGHNA and YSLEER. There are 15 amino acids in the CDR3, from cysteine to phenylalanine inclusive. Solely the CDR3 DNA is kept, with 45 bases framed from the first base. V is shortened by 4 bases, J by 2 bases, and the region joining them spans 15 bases.

The chain employs TRBV4-3 and TRBJ2-7; the D gene could be TRBD1 or TRBD2, each one agreeing over 6 bases. The sample in question was PBMCs from the stem cell graft donor, obtained from the stem cell graft. The TCR originated in a human donor who donated a stem cell graft to a child with acute myeloid leukemia. The sequenced DNA: TGCGCCAGCAGCCGTTGGATAGGGGGGACCTACGAGCAGTACTTC. It codes for CASSRWIGGTYEQYF.